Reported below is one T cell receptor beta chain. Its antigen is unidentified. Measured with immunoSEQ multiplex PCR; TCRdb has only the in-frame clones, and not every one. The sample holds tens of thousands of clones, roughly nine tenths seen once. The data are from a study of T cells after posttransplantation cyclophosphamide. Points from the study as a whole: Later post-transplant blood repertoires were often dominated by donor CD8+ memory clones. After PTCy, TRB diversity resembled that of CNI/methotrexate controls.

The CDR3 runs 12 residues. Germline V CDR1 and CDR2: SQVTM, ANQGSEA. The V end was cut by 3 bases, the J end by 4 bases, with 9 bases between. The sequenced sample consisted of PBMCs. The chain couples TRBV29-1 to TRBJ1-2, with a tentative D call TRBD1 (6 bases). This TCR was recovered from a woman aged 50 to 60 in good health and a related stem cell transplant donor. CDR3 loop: CSVEGGLYGYTF. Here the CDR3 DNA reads TGCAGCGTTGAGGGGGGGCTCTATGGCTACACCTTC.